These 2 T cell receptor beta chains share one sample of origin, sequenced in a study of CD8 T cells in ankylosing spondylitis. TCRdb used MiXCR to reprocess the 5' RACE reads, holding one entry per CDR3 protein. The sample includes roughly 90,000 distinct CDR3 sequences, just under 9% of them seen just once. No antigen is known for these receptors. Findings of the study overall: Ankylosing spondylitis blood seemed to carry a telltale TCR beta motif made of several highly homologous variants.

Sequencing input: blood, either unsorted or a sorted T cell fraction (not recorded which). The source of these receptors is a male donor with ankylosing spondylitis.

This clonotype turned up a few times. This chain connects TRBV27 to TRBJ2-1; 8 bases line up with TRBD2. The CDR3 runs 15 residues. The junction had 9 bases not matched to a gene; V was cut back by 7 bases and J by 4 bases. Germline V gene lookup returns CDR1 MNHEY and CDR2 SMNVEV (reference sequence). The CDR3 DNA reads as TGTGCCAGCAAAGGCGGCGGGAGGAGTTACAATGAGCAGTTCTTC. Protein: CASKGGGRSYNEQFF.

The sample holds many counts of this clonotype. This chain uses TRBV6-1 with TRBJ2-7; D gene unclear. The CDR3 sequence is 14 residues long. The germline V gene has CDR1 MNHNS and CDR2 SASEGT. V dropped 5 bases and J dropped 2 bases, with 13 bases sitting between them. CDR3 in DNA: TGTGCCAGCAGTATTCAGGACCCTACCTACGAGCAGTACGTC. Amino acid sequence: CASSIQDPTYEQYV.